The 4 T cell receptor beta chains below were found in one sample sequenced in a study of blood T cells in healthy people across ages. Through a sample-barcoded 5' primer and a J-beta primer mix, a second PCR was run for roughly 7 to 11 cycles. TCRdb reprocessed the 5' RACE reads with MiXCR, giving one entry per CDR3 protein. The data show almost 800,000 distinct CDR3 sequences, roughly 64% seen once. Sequences were obtained from blood. The origin of the receptors is a man aged 25 to 40 in good health.

V and J are TRBV6-5 and TRBJ2-7; 8 bases agree with TRBD2. The end of the DNA aligns better with TRBJ2-5, so the J call may be wrong. CDR3 length: 16 residues. Germline values: CDR1 MNHEY, CDR2 SVGAGI. CDR3 sequence: CASSYSSRGGHGTQYF. Here the CDR3 DNA reads TGTGCCAGCAGTTACTCGAGCCGGGGGGGGCATGGGACCCAGTACTTC.

The V gene is TRBV29-1, the J gene TRBJ1-2, with 7 bases that match TRBD1. Germline lookup yields CDR1 SQVTM and CDR2 ANQGSEA. After removal of 4 bases from V and 2 bases from J, the junction contained 4 bases not matched to a gene. The CDR3 runs 13 residues. The DNA for the CDR3 is TGCAGCGTTGGACAGGGAGAAAACTATGGCTACACCTTC. The encoded protein is CSVGQGENYGYTF.

This clonotype was recorded a few times. This chain joins TRBV25-1 and TRBJ2-7, with D uncertain. Germline V gene lookup returns CDR1 MGHDK and CDR2 SYGVNS. The CDR3 totals 10 residues. V was cut by 10 bases and J by 4 bases, with 8 bases left in between. The CDR3 reads CATGEYEQYF. For the CDR3, the DNA is TGTGCCACCGGAGAATACGAGCAGTACTTC.

This clonotype was picked up a small number of times. The rearrangement joins TRBV7-2 to TRBJ1-6; D gene uncertain. Between the trimmed V and J ends, which lost 3 bases and 7 bases, there was a span of 10 bases. The germline V gene encodes CDR1 SGHTA and CDR2 FQGNSA. The CDR3 runs 14 residues. CDR3 loop: CASSFVGSNSPLHF. The CDR3 DNA sequence: TGTGCCAGCAGCTTCGTGGGAAGCAATTCACCCCTCCACTTT.